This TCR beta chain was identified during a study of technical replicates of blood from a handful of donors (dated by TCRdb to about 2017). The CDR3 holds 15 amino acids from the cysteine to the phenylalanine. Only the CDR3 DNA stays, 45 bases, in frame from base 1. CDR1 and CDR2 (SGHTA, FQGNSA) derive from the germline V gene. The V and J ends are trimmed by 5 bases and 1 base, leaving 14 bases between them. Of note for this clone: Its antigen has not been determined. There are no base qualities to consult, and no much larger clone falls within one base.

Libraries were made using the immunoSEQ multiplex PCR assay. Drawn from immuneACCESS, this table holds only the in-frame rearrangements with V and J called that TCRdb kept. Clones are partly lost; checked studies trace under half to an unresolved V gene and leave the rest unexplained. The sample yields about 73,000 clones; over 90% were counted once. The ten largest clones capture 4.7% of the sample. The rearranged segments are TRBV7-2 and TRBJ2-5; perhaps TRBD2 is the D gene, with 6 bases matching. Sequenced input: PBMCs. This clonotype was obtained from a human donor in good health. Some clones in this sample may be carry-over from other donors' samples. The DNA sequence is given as TGTGCCAGCAGCGCCCTCGCGACTAGCCAAGAGACCCAGTACTTC. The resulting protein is CASSALATSQETQYF.